This is a list of T cell receptor beta chains from one sample in a study of cytomegalovirus exposure and HLA in healthy donors. Measured with immunoSEQ multiplex PCR; TCRdb has only the in-frame clones, and not every one. The data show some 89,000 clones, about two thirds seen once. Sequencing was carried out using PBMCs. These receptors all come from a man in his fifties or sixties in good health and CMV-seronegative. CDR3s include the opening cysteine and the closing phenylalanine or tryptophan. Each record gives: J gene, V gene, D gene, clone size, CDR3 protein, CDR3 DNA. The D gene is left open where the match is weak. Clone size is not always given. Where it is, it says once, few, many or a class for expanded clones.

>TRBJ1-3|TRBV6-5|NA|few
CASSLGGSGNTIYF
TGTGCCAGCAGTTTGGGGGGCTCTGGAAACACCATATATTTT
>TRBJ1-1|TRBV28|TRBD1|NA
CASRGQGSKAFF
TGTGCCAGCAGAGGACAGGGATCTAAGGCTTTCTTT
>TRBJ2-5|TRBV7-9|TRBD2|NA
CASTLREGLVETQYF
TGTGCCAGCACCCTACGGGAGGGACTGGTCGAGACCCAGTACTTC
>TRBJ1-5|TRBV10-1|NA|NA
CASSDPLIQPQHF
TGCGCCAGCAGTGATCCCCTAATTCAGCCCCAGCATTTT
>TRBJ1-4|TRBV19|NA|NA
CASSPRAAENEKLFF
TGTGCCAGTAGTCCGCGGGCGGCGGAAAATGAAAAACTGTTTTTT
>TRBJ1-2|TRBV6-5|TRBD1|few
CASRDDRGDGYTF
TGTGCCAGCAGGGACGACAGGGGGGATGGCTACACCTTC
>TRBJ2-7|TRBV6-5|TRBD2|NA
CASSYGGRSSYEQYF
TGTGCCAGCAGTTATGGCGGGAGAAGCTCCTACGAGCAGTACTTC
>TRBJ1-1|TRBV10-3|NA|NA
CAISESGVLNTEAFF
TGTGCCATCAGTGAGTCCGGAGTTTTAAACACTGAAGCTTTCTTT
>TRBJ1-6|TRBV6-4|NA|once
CASSAGDNSPLHF
TGTGCCAGCAGTGCAGGGGATAATTCACCCCTCCACTTT
>TRBJ2-5|TRBV7-9|NA|once
CASSLGDNTKSQEYF
TGTGCCAGCAGCTTAGGGGACAACACCAAGAGCCAGGAGTACTTC
>TRBJ2-5|TRBV7-8|NA|NA
CASSSSGNLAETQYF
TGTGCCAGCAGCTCATCCGGGAATTTGGCGGAGACCCAGTACTTC
>TRBJ2-2|TRBV5-5|NA|NA
CASSSQLASPGELFF
TGTGCCAGCAGCTCCCAACTTGCTAGTCCCGGGGAGCTGTTTTTT
>TRBJ1-1|TRBV5-4|NA|NA
CASSLLTGNTEAFF
TGTGCCAGCAGCCTACTGACGGGGAACACTGAAGCTTTCTTT
>TRBJ1-5|TRBV19|TRBD1|NA
CASRGQGYPEPQHF
TGTGCCAGTAGGGGACAGGGCTACCCCGAGCCCCAGCATTTT
>TRBJ2-1|TRBV7-6|NA|once
CASSLGGVPYNEQFF
TGTGCCAGCAGCTTAGGCGGGGTACCCTACAATGAGCAGTTCTTC
>TRBJ2-5|TRBV2|NA|NA
CASSEGWRETQYF
TGTGCCAGCAGTGAAGGTTGGAGGGAGACCCAGTACTTC
>TRBJ2-4|TRBV5-5|TRBD1|NA
CASSPGQGGNIQYF
TGTGCCAGCAGCCCGGGACAGGGGGGGAACATTCAGTACTTC
>TRBJ2-2|TRBV7-2|NA|NA
CASSLDYGELFF
TGTGCCAGCAGCTTAGATTATGGGGAGCTGTTTTTT
>TRBJ1-2|TRBV5-8|NA|once
CASSLVSVTGYTF
TGTGCCAGCAGCTTGGTTAGCGTCACTGGCTACACCTTC
>TRBJ1-1|TRBV5-1|NA|NA
CASSLAGDSEEAFF
TGCGCCAGCAGCTTGGCCGGAGACAGCGAAGAAGCTTTCTTT
>TRBJ2-1|TRBV6-1|NA|NA
CASSPGAVNEQFF
TGTGCCAGCAGCCCAGGGGCTGTGAATGAGCAGTTCTTC
>TRBJ2-2|TRBV19|NA|NA
CASSIDLWPDTGELFF
TGTGCCAGTAGTATAGATCTTTGGCCAGACACCGGGGAGCTGTTTTTT
>TRBJ2-1|TRBV5-5|TRBD1|NA
CASSRAGTGMNEQFF
TGTGCCAGCAGCCGTGCGGGGACAGGGATGAATGAGCAGTTCTTC
>TRBJ2-5|TRBV5-4|NA|NA
CASSLDVRVETQYF
TGTGCCAGCAGCTTGGACGTCAGGGTGGAGACCCAGTACTTC
>TRBJ2-5|TRBV2|TRBD2|NA
CASSEISGGQTQYF
TGTGCCAGCAGTGAAATTAGCGGGGGACAGACCCAGTACTTC
>TRBJ2-7|TRBV5-4|TRBD2|NA
CASSSASGRAEEQYF
TGTGCCAGCAGCTCCGCTAGCGGGAGGGCTGAAGAGCAGTACTTC
>TRBJ1-5|TRBV18|NA|NA
CASSENRVSNQPQHF
TGTGCCAGCTCAGAAAACAGGGTTAGCAATCAGCCCCAGCATTTT
>TRBJ2-3|TRBV9|TRBD1|once
CASSVGQGANTQYF
TGTGCCAGCAGCGTAGGACAGGGGGCTAATACGCAGTATTTT
>TRBJ1-2|TRBV7-2|NA|NA
CASSFGRGNYGYTF
TGTGCCAGCAGCTTCGGTCGCGGTAACTATGGCTACACCTTC
>TRBJ2-1|TRBV7-2|TRBD2|NA
CASSRSGRAFDEQFF
TGTGCCAGCAGCCGTAGCGGGAGGGCCTTCGATGAGCAGTTCTTC
>TRBJ1-5|TRBV5-8|NA|NA
CASSRTNRNQPQHF
TGTGCCAGCAGCCGGACAAACCGCAATCAGCCCCAGCATTTT
>TRBJ2-7|TRBV4-1|NA|NA
CASSQDRAYEQYF
TGCGCCAGCAGCCAAGACAGGGCCTACGAGCAGTACTTC
>TRBJ1-1|TRBV27|NA|NA
CASSFRGFAEAFF
TGTGCCAGCAGTTTTAGAGGGTTCGCTGAAGCTTTCTTT
>TRBJ1-4|TRBV6-1|NA|few
CASSVSPVAANEKLFF
TGTGCCAGCAGTGTTAGTCCGGTGGCGGCTAATGAAAAACTGTTTTTT
>TRBJ2-5|TRBV6-6|TRBD1|NA
CASSYTGQGHQETQYF
TGTGCCAGCAGTTACACCGGACAGGGACACCAAGAGACCCAGTACTTC
>TRBJ2-7|TRBV2|NA|NA
CASGGPYEQYF
TGTGCCAGCGGAGGTCCCTACGAGCAGTACTTC
>TRBJ2-7|TRBV5-1|NA|once
CASSLGSQTYEQYF
TGCGCCAGCAGCTTGGGGTCCCAGACCTACGAGCAGTACTTC
>TRBJ2-5|TRBV4-3|NA|NA
CASSLTGRLEETQYF
TGCGCCAGCAGCCTAACAGGACGACTGGAAGAGACCCAGTACTTC
>TRBJ2-1|TRBV6-5|TRBD2|NA
CASSQGLASNEQFF
TGTGCCAGCAGTCAGGGACTAGCTTCCAATGAGCAGTTCTTC
>TRBJ2-5|TRBV13|TRBD2|NA
CASSLYSGAETQYF
TGTGCCAGCAGCTTATACAGCGGGGCTGAGACCCAGTACTTC
>TRBJ2-2|TRBV6-1|NA|NA
CASINTGELFF
TGTGCCAGCATAAACACCGGGGAGCTGTTTTTT
>TRBJ1-5|TRBV6-6|TRBD1|NA
CASRGQGALPNQPQHF
TGTGCCAGCAGAGGACAGGGGGCCCTGCCCAATCAGCCCCAGCATTTT
>TRBJ2-1|TRBV7-9|NA|NA
CASSLAQGQFF
TGTGCCAGCAGCTTAGCGCAGGGGCAGTTCTTC
>TRBJ1-2|TRBV6-5|NA|NA
CASHSGANYGYTF
TGTGCCAGCCATTCAGGGGCTAACTATGGCTACACCTTC
>TRBJ1-2|TRBV10-2|TRBD1|few
CASSASSGTGGYGYTF
TGCGCCAGCAGTGCCTCGTCCGGGACAGGGGGCTATGGCTACACCTTC
>TRBJ2-7|TRBV4-3|NA|NA
CASSQSLAGEQYF
TGCGCCAGCAGCCAATCACTAGCTGGCGAGCAGTACTTC
>TRBJ2-1|TRBV5-1|TRBD2|NA
CASSLGGSGDNEQFF
TGCGCCAGCAGCTTGGGAGGGAGCGGGGACAATGAGCAGTTCTTC